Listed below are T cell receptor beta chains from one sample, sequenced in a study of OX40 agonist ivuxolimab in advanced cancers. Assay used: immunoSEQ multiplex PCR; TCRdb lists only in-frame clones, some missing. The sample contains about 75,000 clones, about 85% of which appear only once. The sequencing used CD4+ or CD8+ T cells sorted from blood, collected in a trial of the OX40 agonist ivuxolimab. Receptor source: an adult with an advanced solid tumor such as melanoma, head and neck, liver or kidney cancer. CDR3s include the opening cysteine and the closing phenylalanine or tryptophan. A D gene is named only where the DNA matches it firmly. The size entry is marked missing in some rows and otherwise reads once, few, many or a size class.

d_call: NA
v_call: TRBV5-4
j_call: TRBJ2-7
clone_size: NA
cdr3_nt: TGTGCCAGCAGCTTACGGGGGACAGCAAAACCCTACGAGCAGTACTTC
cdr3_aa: CASSLRGTAKPYEQYF

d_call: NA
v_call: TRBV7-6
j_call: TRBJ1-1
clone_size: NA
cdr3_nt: TGTGCCAGCAGCTTAATGGAGAACACTGAAGCTTTCTTT
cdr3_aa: CASSLMENTEAFF

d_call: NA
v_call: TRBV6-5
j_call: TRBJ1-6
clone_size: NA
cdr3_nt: TGTGCCAGTTTAAATGGGGTATCGGCTTCACCCCTCCACTTT
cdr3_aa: CASLNGVSASPLHF

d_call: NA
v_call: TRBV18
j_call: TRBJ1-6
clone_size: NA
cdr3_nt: TGTGCCAGCTCACACCAGGGTCATCCCTATAATTCACCCCTCCACTTT
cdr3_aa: CASSHQGHPYNSPLHF

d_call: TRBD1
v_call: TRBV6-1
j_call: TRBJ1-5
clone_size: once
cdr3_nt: TGTGCCAGCAGTGAGTCCAGGGGGCAGCATTTT
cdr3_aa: CASSESRGQHF

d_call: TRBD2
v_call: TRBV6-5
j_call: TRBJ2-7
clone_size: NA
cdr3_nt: TGTGCCAGCAGTGACAATAGGGCGGGGGGTCAGTACTTC
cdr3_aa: CASSDNRAGGQYF

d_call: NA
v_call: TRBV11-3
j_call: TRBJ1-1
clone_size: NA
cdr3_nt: TGTGCCAGCAGCCCCTCTCACCAACCCGGTGCCATGAACACTGAAGCTTTCTTT
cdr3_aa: CASSPSHQPGAMNTEAFF

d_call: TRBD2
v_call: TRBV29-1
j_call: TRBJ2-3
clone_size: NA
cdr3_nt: TGCAGCGTTGGACTAGCGGGAGTCCCAGATACGCAGTATTTT
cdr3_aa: CSVGLAGVPDTQYF

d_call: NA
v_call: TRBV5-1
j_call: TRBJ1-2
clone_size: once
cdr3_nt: TGCGCCAGCAGCTTGTACGGAAACTATGGCTACACCTTC
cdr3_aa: CASSLYGNYGYTF

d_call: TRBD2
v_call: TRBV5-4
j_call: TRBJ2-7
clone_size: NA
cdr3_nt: TGTGCCAGCAGCTCCGGCCTGGCGGGGGGCTCCTACGAGCAGTACTTC
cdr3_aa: CASSSGLAGGSYEQYF

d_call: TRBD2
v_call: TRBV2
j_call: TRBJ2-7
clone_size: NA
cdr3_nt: TGTGCCAGTCTCACCTCTTTAGCGGGGACCTACGAGCAGTACTTC
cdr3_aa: CASLTSLAGTYEQYF

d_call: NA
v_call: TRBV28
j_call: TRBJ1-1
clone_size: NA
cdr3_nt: TGTGCCAGCAGGGCAGACGGGCTGGGGGTGAACACTGAAGCTTTCTTT
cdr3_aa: CASRADGLGVNTEAFF

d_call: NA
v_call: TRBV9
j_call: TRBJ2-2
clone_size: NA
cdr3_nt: TGTGCCAGCAGCGTATTCGGGGGAACCGGGGAGCTGTTTTTT
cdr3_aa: CASSVFGGTGELFF

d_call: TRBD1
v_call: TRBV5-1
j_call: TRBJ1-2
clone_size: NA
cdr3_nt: TGCGCCAGCAGCCGGGGACAGACCTCAGGTGGCTACACCTTC
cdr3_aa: CASSRGQTSGGYTF

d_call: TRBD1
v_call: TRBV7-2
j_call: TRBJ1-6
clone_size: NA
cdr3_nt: TGTGCCAGCAGCTTAGTCGCAAACAGGGGTTCTATCTCACCCCTCCACTTT
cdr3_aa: CASSLVANRGSISPLHF

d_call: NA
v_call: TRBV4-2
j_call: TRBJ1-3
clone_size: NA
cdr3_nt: TGTGCCAGCAGCCAAGAACACGGGGGTTCTGGAAACACCATATATTTT
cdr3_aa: CASSQEHGGSGNTIYF

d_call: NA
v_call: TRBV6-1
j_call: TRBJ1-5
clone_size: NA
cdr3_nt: TGTGCCAGCAGTGAAGAGCGAAAAAATCAGCCCCAGCATTTT
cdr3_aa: CASSEERKNQPQHF

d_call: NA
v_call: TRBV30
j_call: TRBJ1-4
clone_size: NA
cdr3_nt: TGTGCCTGGAGTGTACGGGATGAAAAACTGTTTTTT
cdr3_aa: CAWSVRDEKLFF

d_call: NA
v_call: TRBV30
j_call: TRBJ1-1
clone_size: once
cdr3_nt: TGTGCCTGGAGTGTGGGACCTACGACTTTCTTT
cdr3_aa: CAWSVGPTTFF

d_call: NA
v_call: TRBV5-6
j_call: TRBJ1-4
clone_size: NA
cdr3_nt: TGTGCCAGCAGCTTTAGGGCGGCAGATGAAAAACTGTTTTTT
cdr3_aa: CASSFRAADEKLFF

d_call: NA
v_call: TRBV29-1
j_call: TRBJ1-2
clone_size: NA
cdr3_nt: TGCAGCGTTGGCCGGGGGGGCAGCTATGGCTACACCTTC
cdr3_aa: CSVGRGGSYGYTF

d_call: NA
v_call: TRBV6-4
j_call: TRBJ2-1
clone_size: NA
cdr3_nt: TGTGCCAGCAGTGACTCGCAGGGTAGGACGAATGAGCAGTTCTTC
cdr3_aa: CASSDSQGRTNEQFF

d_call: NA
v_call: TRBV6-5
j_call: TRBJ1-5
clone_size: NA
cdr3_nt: TGTGCCAGCAGTTACTCGACAGGTTTAAATCAGCCCCAGCATTTT
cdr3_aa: CASSYSTGLNQPQHF

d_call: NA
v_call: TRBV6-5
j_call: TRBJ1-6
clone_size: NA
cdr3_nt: TGTGCCAGCAGTTCGGCGGTAGCACCCCTCCACTTT
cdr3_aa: CASSSAVAPLHF

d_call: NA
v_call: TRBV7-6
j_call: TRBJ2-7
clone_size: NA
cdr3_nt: TGTGCCAGCAGCTTAGCGGAGGGTTCCTACGAGCAGTACTTC
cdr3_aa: CASSLAEGSYEQYF

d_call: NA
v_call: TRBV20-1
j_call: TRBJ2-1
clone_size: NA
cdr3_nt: TGCAGTGCTAGCGGGAGCAATGAGCAGTTCTTC
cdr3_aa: CSASGSNEQFF

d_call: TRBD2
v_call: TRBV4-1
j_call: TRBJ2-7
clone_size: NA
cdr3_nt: TGCGCCAGCAGCCAGCCGTCTAGCGGGTTCTACGAGCAGTACTTC
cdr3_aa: CASSQPSSGFYEQYF

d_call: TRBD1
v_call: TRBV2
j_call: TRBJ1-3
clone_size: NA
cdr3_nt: TGTGCCAGCAGTGAAGACAGGGGGATAGCCGGAAACACCATATATTTT
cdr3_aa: CASSEDRGIAGNTIYF

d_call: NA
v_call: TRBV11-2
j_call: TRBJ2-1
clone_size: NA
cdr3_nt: TGTGCCAGCAGCTTACTCTCCGGGGGACGCGCCGAGCAGTTCTTC
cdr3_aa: CASSLLSGGRAEQFF

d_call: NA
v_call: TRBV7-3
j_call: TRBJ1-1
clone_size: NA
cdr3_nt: TGTGCCAGCAGCTTAAACGGGAACACTGAAGCTTTCTTT
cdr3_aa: CASSLNGNTEAFF

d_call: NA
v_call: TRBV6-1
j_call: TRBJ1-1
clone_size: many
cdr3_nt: TGTGCCAGCAGACCCCAGGGAGGCACTGAAGCTTTCTTT
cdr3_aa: CASRPQGGTEAFF

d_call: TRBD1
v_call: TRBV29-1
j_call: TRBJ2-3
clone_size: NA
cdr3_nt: TGCAGCGTTCGGACAGGGAGTTTGGCAGATACGCAGTATTTT
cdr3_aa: CSVRTGSLADTQYF

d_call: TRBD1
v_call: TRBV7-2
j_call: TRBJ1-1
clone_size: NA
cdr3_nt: TGTGCCAGCAGGGGACAGGCCTGGGTAAGCACTGAAGCTTTCTTT
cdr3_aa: CASRGQAWVSTEAFF

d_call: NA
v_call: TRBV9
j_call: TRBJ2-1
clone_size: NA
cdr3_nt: TGTGCCAGCAGCGTAGTGGGGCAGGCCGGTGAGCAGTTCTTC
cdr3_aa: CASSVVGQAGEQFF

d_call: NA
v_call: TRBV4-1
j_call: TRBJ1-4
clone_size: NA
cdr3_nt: TGCGCCAGCAGCCAGACAGCAACTAATGAAAAACTGTTTTTT
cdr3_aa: CASSQTATNEKLFF

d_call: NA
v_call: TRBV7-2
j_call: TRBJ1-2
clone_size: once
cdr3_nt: TGTGCCAGCAGCTTAGCGCGGCTCTATGGCTACACCTTC
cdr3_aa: CASSLARLYGYTF

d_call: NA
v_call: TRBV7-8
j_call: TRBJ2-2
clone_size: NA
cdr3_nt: TGTGCCAGCAGCTTAGGCGGGACGGCCTACACCGGGGAGCTGTTTTTT
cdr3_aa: CASSLGGTAYTGELFF

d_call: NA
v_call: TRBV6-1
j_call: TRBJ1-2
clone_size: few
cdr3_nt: TGTGCCAGCAGTGAAGCCGGGCGGGATGGCTACACCTTC
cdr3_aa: CASSEAGRDGYTF

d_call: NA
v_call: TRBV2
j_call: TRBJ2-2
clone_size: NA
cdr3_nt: TGTGCCAGCAGGGGAGACCAGTCCGGGGAGCTGTTTTTT
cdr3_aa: CASRGDQSGELFF

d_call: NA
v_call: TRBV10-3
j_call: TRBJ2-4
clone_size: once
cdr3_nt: TGTGCCATCAGTGAGTCTATCCTGAGGCTCGCCGGGGAAAACATTCAGTACTTC
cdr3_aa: CAISESILRLAGENIQYF

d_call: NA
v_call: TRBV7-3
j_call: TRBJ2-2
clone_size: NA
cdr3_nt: TGTGCCAGCAGCTGGGGCCAATCGGGGACCGGGGAGCTGTTTTTT
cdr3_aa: CASSWGQSGTGELFF

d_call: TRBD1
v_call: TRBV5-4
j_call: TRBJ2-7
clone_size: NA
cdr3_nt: TGTGCCAGCAGCTTGGAGAGGACAGGGCCCTACGAGCAGTACTTC
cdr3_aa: CASSLERTGPYEQYF

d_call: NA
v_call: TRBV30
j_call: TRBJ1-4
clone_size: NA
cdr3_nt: TGTGCCTGGAGCCGAACAAGGCCAAATGAAAAACTGTTTTTT
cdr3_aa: CAWSRTRPNEKLFF

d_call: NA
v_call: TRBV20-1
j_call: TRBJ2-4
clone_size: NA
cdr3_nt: TGCAGTGCTAGATGGGAGAGCATTCAGTACTTC
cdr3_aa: CSARWESIQYF